This entry is about one T cell receptor (beta chain). Its antigen is not identified. The data belong to a study of tumor-infiltrating lymphocytes in primary liver carcinoma. Whole-study context: Enrolled patients were male and female, aged 30 to 69 years. Study-wide results and limits: Relative to blood, tumors carried a significantly larger fraction of the repertoire in their top 250 clones (p = 0.039). Tumor-adjacent and tumor-blood pairs showed less overlap than tumor region pairs.

Starting material of 400 to 600 ng total RNA yielded TCR beta cDNA via a constant-region primer. Library construction for TCR beta comprised three nested multiplex PCR rounds performed with slightly modified ARM-PCR. TCRdb re-analysed the multiplex PCR reads in MiXCR, keeping a single row per CDR3 protein. The table has fewer than 250,000 distinct CDR3 sequences, around 85% seen once. It was from around 20-30 mg of unsorted bulk tissue that RNA and DNA were co-extracted. Those patients suffered from chronic HBV infection and were treatment-naive. The sequence was collected from a man aged 40-50 years with primary liver carcinoma and hepatitis B virus infection. Sequences were obtained from tumor tissue from primary liver carcinoma.

The CDR3 DNA is TGCAACCTTGGGACTAGCGCGGCGGACACCGGGGAGCTGTTTTTT. As protein: CNLGTSAADTGELFF. The chain couples TRBV29-1 to TRBJ2-2, with 10 positions matching TRBD2. The V gene's germline CDR1 is SQVTM and CDR2 ANQGSEA. The CDR3 loop spans 15 amino acids.